This T cell receptor (beta chain) comes out of a study of T cell changes during pregnancy in multiple sclerosis. Clones were read by immunoSEQ multiplex PCR, and TCRdb kept only the in-frame ones, dropping some. This table holds about 52,000 clones, around 92% found once. This TCR derives from a female donor with multiple sclerosis, enrolled in a pregnancy study. Specimen: CD4+ T cells from peripheral blood mononuclear cells, collected in the third trimester of pregnancy.

The CDR3 nucleotides are TGTGCCAGCAGCTTCGTAGGGACAGCCTCCTACGAGCAGTACTTC. Translating gives CASSFVGTASYEQYF. The genes are TRBV5-4 and TRBJ2-7; 7 nucleotides agree with TRBD1. This CDR3 region has 15 residues. Per germline, CDR1 SGHNT and CDR2 YYREEE (reference sequence). Losses at the gene ends were 2 bases for V and 0 bases for J; bases not matched to a gene: 5.